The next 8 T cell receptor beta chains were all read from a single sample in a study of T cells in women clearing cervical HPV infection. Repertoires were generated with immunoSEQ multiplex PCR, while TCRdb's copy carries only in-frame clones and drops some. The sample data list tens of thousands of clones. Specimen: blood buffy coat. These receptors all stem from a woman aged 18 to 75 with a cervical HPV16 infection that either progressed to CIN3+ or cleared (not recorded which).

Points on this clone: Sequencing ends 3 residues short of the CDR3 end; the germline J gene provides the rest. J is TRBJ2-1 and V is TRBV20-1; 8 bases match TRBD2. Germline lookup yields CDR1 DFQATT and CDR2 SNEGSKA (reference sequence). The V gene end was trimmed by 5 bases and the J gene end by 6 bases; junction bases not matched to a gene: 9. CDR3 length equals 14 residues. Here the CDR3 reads CSALGHGRGNEQFF. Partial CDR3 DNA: TGCAGTGCTCTCGGGCACGGGAGGGGCAATGAG.

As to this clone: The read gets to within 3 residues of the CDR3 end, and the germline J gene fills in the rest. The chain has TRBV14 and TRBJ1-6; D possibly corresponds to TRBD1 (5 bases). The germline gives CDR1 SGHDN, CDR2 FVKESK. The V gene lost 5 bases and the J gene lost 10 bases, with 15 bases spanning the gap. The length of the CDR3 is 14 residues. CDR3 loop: CASSVRRGGSPLHF. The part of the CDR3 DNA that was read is TGTGCCAGCAGCGTCCGGAGGGGTGGATCACCC.

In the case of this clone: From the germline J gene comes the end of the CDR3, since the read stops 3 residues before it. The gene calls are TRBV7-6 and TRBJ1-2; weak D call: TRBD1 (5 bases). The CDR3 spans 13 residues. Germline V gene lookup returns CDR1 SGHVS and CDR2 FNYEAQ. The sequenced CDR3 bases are TGTGCCAGCAGCCTACAGGAGAACACTAAC. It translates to CASSLQENTN. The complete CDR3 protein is CASSLQENTNYTF.

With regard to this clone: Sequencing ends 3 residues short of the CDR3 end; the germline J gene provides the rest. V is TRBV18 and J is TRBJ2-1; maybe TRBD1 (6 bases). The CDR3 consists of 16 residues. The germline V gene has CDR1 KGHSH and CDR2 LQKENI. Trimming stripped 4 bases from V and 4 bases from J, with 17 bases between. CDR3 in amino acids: CASSRIQGQKYNEQFF. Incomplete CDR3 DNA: TGTGCCAGCTCACGCATCCAAGGACAGAAATACAATGAG.

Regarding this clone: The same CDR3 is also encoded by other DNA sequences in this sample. The CDR3 loop reads CSARDRESGNTIYF. The part of the CDR3 DNA that was read is TGCAGCGCTCGAGACAGGGAGTCTGGAAACACC. The chain combines TRBV29-1 with TRBJ1-3, with TRBD1 matching over 7 bases. The read comes to an end 3 residues before the CDR3 does, leaving the germline J gene to fill in the end. V was clipped by 7 bases and J by 1 base; unmatched bases: 7. The length of the CDR3 is 14 residues. Per the germline V gene, CDR1 is SQVTM and CDR2 is ANQGSEA.

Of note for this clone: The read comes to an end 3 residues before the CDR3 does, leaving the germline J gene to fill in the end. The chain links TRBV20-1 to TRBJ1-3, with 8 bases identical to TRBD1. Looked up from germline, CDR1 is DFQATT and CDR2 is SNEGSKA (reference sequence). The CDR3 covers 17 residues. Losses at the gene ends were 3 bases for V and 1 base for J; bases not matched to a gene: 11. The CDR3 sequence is CSASVPRQGMSGNTIYF. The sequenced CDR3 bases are TGCAGTGCTAGTGTACCTCGACAGGGGATGTCTGGAAACACC.

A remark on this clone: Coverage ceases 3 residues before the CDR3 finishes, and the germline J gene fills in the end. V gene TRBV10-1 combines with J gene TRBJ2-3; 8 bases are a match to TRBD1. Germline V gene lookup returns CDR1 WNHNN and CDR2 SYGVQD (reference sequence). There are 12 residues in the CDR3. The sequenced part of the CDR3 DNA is TGCGCCAGCAGTCCGACAGGGGAGACG. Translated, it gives CASSPTGET. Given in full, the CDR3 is CASSPTGETQYF.

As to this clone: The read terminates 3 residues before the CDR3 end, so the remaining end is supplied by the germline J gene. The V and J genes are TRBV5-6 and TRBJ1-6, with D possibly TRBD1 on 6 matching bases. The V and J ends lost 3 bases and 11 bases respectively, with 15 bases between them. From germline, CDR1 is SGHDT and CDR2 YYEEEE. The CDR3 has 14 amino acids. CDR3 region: CASSSEGHRAPLHF. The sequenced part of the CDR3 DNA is TGTGCCAGCAGCTCTGAGGGACATCGGGCACCC.